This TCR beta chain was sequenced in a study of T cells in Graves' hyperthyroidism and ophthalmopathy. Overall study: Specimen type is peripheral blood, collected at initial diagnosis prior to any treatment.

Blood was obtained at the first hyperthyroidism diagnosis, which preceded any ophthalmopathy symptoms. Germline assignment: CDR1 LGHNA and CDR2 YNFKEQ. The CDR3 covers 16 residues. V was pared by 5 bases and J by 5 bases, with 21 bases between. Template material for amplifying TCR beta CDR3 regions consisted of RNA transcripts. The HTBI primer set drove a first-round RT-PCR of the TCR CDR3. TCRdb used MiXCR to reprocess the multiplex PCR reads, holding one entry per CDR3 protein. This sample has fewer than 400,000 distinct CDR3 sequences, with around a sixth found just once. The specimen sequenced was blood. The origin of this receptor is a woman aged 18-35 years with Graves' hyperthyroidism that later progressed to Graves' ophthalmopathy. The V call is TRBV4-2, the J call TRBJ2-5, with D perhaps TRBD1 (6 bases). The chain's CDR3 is CASSGPGQTRRETQYF. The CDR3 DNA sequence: TGTGCCAGCAGCGGTCCCGGACAGACCCGTCGGGAGACCCAGTACTTC.